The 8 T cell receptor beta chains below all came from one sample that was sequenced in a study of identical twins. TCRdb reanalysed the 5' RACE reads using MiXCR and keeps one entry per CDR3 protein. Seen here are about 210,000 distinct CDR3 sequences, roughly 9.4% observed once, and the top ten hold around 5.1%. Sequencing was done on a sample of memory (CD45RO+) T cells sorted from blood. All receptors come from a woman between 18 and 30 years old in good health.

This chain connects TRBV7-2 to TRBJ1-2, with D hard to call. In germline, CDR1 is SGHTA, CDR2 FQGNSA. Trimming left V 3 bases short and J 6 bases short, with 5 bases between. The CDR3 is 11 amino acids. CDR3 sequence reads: CASSFYDGYTF. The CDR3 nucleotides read TGTGCCAGCAGCTTTTACGATGGCTACACCTTC.

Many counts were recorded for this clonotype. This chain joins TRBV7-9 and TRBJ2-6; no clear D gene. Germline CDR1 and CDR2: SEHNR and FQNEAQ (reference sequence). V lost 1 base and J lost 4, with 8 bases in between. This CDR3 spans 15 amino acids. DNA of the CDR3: TGTGCCAGCAGCTTAGAGAAGTCCGGGGCCAACGTCCTGACTTTC. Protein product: CASSLEKSGANVLTF.

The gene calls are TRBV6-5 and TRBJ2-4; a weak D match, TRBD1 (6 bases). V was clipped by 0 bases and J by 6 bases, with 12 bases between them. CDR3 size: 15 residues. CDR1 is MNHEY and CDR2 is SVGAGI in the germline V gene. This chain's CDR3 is CASSYSLSGANIQYF. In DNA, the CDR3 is TGTGCCAGCAGTTACTCGTTGTCAGGGGCAAACATTCAGTACTTC.

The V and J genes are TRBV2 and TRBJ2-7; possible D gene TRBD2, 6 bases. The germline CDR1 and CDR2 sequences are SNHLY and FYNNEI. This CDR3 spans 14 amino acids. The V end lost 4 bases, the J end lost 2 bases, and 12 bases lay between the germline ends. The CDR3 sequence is CASSGRGNAYEQYF. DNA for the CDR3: TGTGCCAGCAGTGGTCGGGGGAACGCCTACGAGCAGTACTTC.

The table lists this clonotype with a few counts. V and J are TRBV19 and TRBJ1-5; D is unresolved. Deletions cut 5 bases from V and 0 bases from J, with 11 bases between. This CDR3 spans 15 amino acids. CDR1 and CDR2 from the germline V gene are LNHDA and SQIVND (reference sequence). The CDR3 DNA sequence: TGTGCCAGTAGTGCCGGACGTGATAGCAATCAGCCCCAGCATTTT. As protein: CASSAGRDSNQPQHF.

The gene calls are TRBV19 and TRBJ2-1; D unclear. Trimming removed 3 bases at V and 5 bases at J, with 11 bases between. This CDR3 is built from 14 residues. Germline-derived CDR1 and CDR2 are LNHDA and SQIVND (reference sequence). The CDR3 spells CASSISRRDNEQFF. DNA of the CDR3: TGTGCCAGTAGTATCAGCCGAAGAGACAATGAGCAGTTCTTC.

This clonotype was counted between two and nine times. CDR3 residues: CSTKAGGPTDTQYF. CDR3 coding DNA: TGCAGCACAAAAGCGGGGGGCCCCACAGATACGCAGTATTTT. This chain links TRBV20-1 with TRBJ2-3, with 9 bases that match TRBD2. CDR3 length: 14 amino acids. Per the germline V gene, CDR1 is DFQATT and CDR2 is SNEGSKA (reference sequence).

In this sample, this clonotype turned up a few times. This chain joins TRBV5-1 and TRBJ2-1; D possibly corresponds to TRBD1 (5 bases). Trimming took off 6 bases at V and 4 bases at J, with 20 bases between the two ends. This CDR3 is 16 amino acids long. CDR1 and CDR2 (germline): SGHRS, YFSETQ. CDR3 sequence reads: CASTHSQGGSYNEQFF. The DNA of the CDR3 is TGCGCCAGCACTCACTCGCAGGGCGGTTCTTACAATGAGCAGTTCTTC.